This is a list of T cell receptor beta chains from one sample in a study of blood T cell repertoires in COVID-19. Profiling relied on immunoSEQ multiplex PCR, and the TCRdb table lists in-frame clones only, not all of them. The profile shows some 250,000 clones, roughly nine tenths of them singletons. What was sequenced was peripheral blood. Receptors were obtained from a woman aged 30 to 39 with COVID-19, enrolled during active disease. The CDR3 runs from the conserved cysteine through the conserved F or W. A D gene is named only where the DNA matches it firmly. Not every row has a clone size; where given, it reads once, few, many or a size class.

d_gene	j_gene	v_gene	abundance	CDR3aa	CDR3nt
NA	TRBJ2-7	TRBV7-9	NA	CASSSISYEQYF	TGTGCCAGCAGCTCTATCTCCTACGAGCAGTACTTC
NA	TRBJ2-7	TRBV11-2	NA	CASSLDSYEQYF	TGTGCCAGCAGCTTGGACAGCTACGAGCAGTACTTC
NA	TRBJ2-1	TRBV11-2	few	CASSLGHPRYNEQFF	TGTGCCAGCAGCTTAGGCCACCCCAGATACAATGAGCAGTTCTTC
NA	TRBJ1-2	TRBV19	NA	CASSIDRRGNGYTF	TGTGCCAGTAGTATAGATCGCAGAGGAAATGGCTACACCTTC
NA	TRBJ2-7	TRBV19	NA	CASSTGSYEQYF	TGTGCCAGTAGCACAGGGAGTTACGAGCAGTACTTC
TRBD1	TRBJ2-3	TRBV2	NA	CASSVRGTGSDTQYF	TGTGCCAGCAGTGTAAGGGGGACAGGGTCGGATACGCAGTATTTT
TRBD1	TRBJ1-2	TRBV4-2	NA	CASSQDLPGGGYGYTF	TGTGCCAGCAGCCAAGATCTTCCAGGGGGCGGCTATGGCTACACCTTC
TRBD2	TRBJ2-5	TRBV30	once	CAWGRDGGAKTQYF	TGTGCCTGGGGAAGAGACGGGGGGGCCAAGACCCAGTACTTC
TRBD1	TRBJ1-2	TRBV6-5	NA	CAGTGNYGYTF	TGTGCCGGGACAGGGAACTATGGCTACACCTTC
NA	TRBJ1-1	TRBV6-5	NA	CASSYWGSRERQAFF	TGTGCCAGCAGTTACTGGGGAAGCCGGGAGCGGCAAGCTTTCTTT
NA	TRBJ1-4	TRBV6-5	NA	CASRPRGGNEKLFF	TGTGCCAGCCGACCCAGGGGTGGGAATGAAAAACTGTTTTTT
TRBD2	TRBJ2-1	TRBV3-1/TRBV3-2	NA	CASSQDKRGTYNEQFF	TGTGCCAGCAGCCAAGATAAGCGGGGTACCTACAATGAGCAGTTCTTC
NA	TRBJ2-7	TRBV3-1/TRBV3-2	NA	CASSHGEGEQYF	TGTGCCAGCAGCCACGGAGAGGGAGAGCAGTACTTC
NA	TRBJ1-4	TRBV7-9	once	CASSFGAGVNEKLFF	TGTGCCAGCAGCTTCGGTGCAGGGGTAAATGAAAAACTGTTTTTT
TRBD1	TRBJ2-7	TRBV29-1	NA	CSVKGTGAPNEQYF	TGCAGCGTAAAGGGGACAGGGGCCCCCAACGAGCAGTACTTC
NA	TRBJ1-2	TRBV28	NA	CASSYRQYLNYGYTF	TGTGCCAGCAGTTACCGACAGTACCTTAACTATGGCTACACCTTC
TRBD1	TRBJ1-2	TRBV5-4	once	CASSNGQGPYYGYTF	TGTGCCAGCAGCAATGGACAGGGGCCTTACTATGGCTACACCTTC
TRBD2	TRBJ2-1	TRBV27	NA	CASTPSGGALHNEQFF	TGTGCCAGCACACCAAGCGGGGGGGCCTTACACAATGAGCAGTTCTTC
NA	TRBJ1-1	TRBV28	NA	CASSLRRSNTEAFF	TGTGCCAGCAGTTTAAGGCGGTCGAACACTGAAGCTTTCTTT
NA	TRBJ2-7	TRBV6-5	NA	CASSYSEAGAFYEQYF	TGTGCCAGCAGTTACTCGGAGGCAGGAGCCTTCTACGAGCAGTACTTC
TRBD1	TRBJ2-7	TRBV5-4	once	CASSFTLDRGYEQYF	TGTGCCAGCAGCTTTACCTTGGACAGGGGCTACGAGCAGTACTTC
TRBD1	TRBJ1-6	TRBV7-9	few	CASSQPGQGKGSPLHF	TGTGCCAGCAGCCAGCCCGGACAGGGGAAAGGATCACCCCTCCACTTT